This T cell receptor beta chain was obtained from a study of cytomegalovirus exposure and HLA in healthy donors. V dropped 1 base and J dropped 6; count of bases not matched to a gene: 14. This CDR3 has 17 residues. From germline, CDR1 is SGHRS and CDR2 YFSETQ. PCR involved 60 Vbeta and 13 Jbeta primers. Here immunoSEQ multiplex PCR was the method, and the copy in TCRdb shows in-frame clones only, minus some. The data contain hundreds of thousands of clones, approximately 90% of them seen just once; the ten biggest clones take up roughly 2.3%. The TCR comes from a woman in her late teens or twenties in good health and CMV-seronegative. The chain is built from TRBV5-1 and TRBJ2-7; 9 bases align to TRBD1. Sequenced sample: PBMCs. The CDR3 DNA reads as TGCGCCAGCAGCTTGCCCCACAGGGGGCGCGAGGCCTCCGAGCAGTACTTC. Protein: CASSLPHRGREASEQYF.